This T cell receptor (beta chain) was obtained from a study of technical replicates of blood from a handful of donors. Sequencing was performed with immunoSEQ multiplex PCR; in TCRdb, only in-frame clones are kept and a portion is missing. The sample records around 85,000 clones, 85% to 95% being singletons. The germline CDR1 and CDR2 sequences are LNHDA and SQIVND (reference sequence). The ends were cut back, 0 bases at V and 1 base at J, with 13 bases in the middle. The CDR3 totals 16 residues. This chain links TRBV19 with TRBJ2-7; D is perhaps TRBD2 (5 bases). This clonotype was sampled from a human donor in good health. The sample consisted of T cells isolated from PBMCs. The CDR3 DNA follows: TGTGCCAGTAGTATAGACGGAGGCCAGAGGTCCTACGAGCAGTACTTC. Translating gives CASSIDGGQRSYEQYF. The full variable domain, rest sourced from reference TRBV19 and TRBJ2-7, is DGGITQSPKYLFRKEGQNVTLSCEQNLNHDAMYWYRQDPGQGLRLIYYSQIVNDFQKGDIAEGYSVSREKKESFPLTVTSAQKNPTAFYLCASSIDGGQRSYEQYFGPGTRLTVT.